This entry lists 5 T cell receptor beta chains sequenced from one sample in a study of CD8+CD57+ T cells in acquired aplastic anemia. Genomic DNA constituted the template upon which TCR beta VDJ and CDR3 profiling was performed. TCRdb processed the reads anew with MiXCR; each CDR3 protein has one entry. The data hold tens of thousands of distinct CDR3 sequences, with approximately 78% observed a single time. Material for sequencing was sorted CD4+, CD8+, or CD8+CD57+ T cells (not recorded which) from PBMCs. The receptor set was obtained from a human donor in good health, serving as a control.

This clonotype was seen more than once but under ten times. The V and J genes are TRBV20-1 and TRBJ1-1; D perhaps matches TRBD1 (5 bases). V shed 0 bases and J shed 2 bases, with 7 bases lying between them. The CDR3 consists of 13 residues. Germline-derived CDR1 and CDR2 are DFQATT and SNEGSKA (reference sequence). CDR3 sequence reads: CSARDRDNTEAFF. In nucleotides, the CDR3 is TGCAGTGCTAGAGACAGGGACAACACTGAAGCTTTCTTT.

This rearrangement joins TRBV10-3 to TRBJ1-2, with 8 bases fitting TRBD1. The CDR3 totals 13 residues. CDR1 and CDR2 from the germline V gene are ENHRY and SYGVKD. V lost 2 bases to trimming and J lost 8 bases; unmatched junction nucleotides: 4. Here the CDR3 DNA reads TGTGCCATCAGTGAGCGGACAGGGAAGGGCTACACCTTC. Protein: CAISERTGKGYTF.

This chain links TRBV29-1 with TRBJ2-7, with TRBD1 matching 9 bases. V shed 7 bases, J shed 5 bases, and the junction held 9 bases outside the gene matches. CDR1 and CDR2 (germline): SQVTM, ANQGSEA. The CDR3 consists of 13 residues. The CDR3 sequence: CSAVTGGRHEQYF. For the CDR3, the DNA is TGCAGCGCTGTGACAGGGGGAAGGCACGAGCAGTACTTC.

The rearrangement uses TRBV2 and TRBJ2-7, with 7 bases lining up with TRBD1. Germline trimming cut 7 bases from V and 4 bases from J; bases unmatched to any gene: 4. Per the germline V gene, CDR1 is SNHLY and CDR2 is FYNNEI. The CDR3 sequence is 12 residues long. CDR3 sequence reads: CASKGQAYEQYF. The DNA of the CDR3 is TGTGCCAGCAAAGGACAGGCTTACGAGCAGTACTTC.

The rearrangement uses TRBV19 and TRBJ2-7; 16 nucleotides align to TRBD2. Trimming removed 9 bases from V and 3 bases from J; junction bases left unmatched: 5. The CDR3 has 15 residues. The germline V gene encodes CDR1 LNHDA and CDR2 SQIVND (reference sequence). The CDR3 spells CASGGLAGGGYEQYF. DNA of the CDR3: TGTGCCAGCGGGGGACTAGCGGGAGGGGGCTACGAGCAGTACTTC. The whole variable domain, remainder taken from reference TRBV19 and TRBJ2-7, is DGGITQSPKYLFRKEGQNVTLSCEQNLNHDAMYWYRQDPGQGLRLIYYSQIVNDFQKGDIAEGYSVSREKKESFPLTVTSAQKNPTAFYLCASGGLAGGGYEQYFGPGTRLTVT.